The following is a T cell receptor (beta chain) sequence with its context. What it binds is unknown. This record belongs to a study of T cells in Graves' hyperthyroidism and ophthalmopathy. TCR beta CDR3 region amplification was performed from RNA transcripts. A first-round RT-PCR of the TCR CDR3 used the HTBI primer set. TCRdb fed the multiplex PCR reads into MiXCR, producing one record per CDR3 protein. The table records around 490,000 distinct CDR3 sequences, 15% to 20% of them present only once. Study-level results: Blood shared most expanded thyroid clonotypes above 0.001.

The CDR3 spans 15 residues. V lost 6 bases to trimming and J lost 1 base; unmatched junction nucleotides: 4. Germline CDR1 reads MNHNS; CDR2 reads SASEGT. The sample taken for sequencing was blood. The clonotype comes from a man aged 40-50 years with Graves' ophthalmopathy. The V gene is TRBV6-1, the J gene TRBJ2-2, with 8 bases aligning to TRBD1. This chain's CDR3 is CASRYGQGNTGELFF. The CDR3 DNA sequence: TGTGCCAGCAGATATGGACAGGGGAACACCGGGGAGCTGTTTTTT.